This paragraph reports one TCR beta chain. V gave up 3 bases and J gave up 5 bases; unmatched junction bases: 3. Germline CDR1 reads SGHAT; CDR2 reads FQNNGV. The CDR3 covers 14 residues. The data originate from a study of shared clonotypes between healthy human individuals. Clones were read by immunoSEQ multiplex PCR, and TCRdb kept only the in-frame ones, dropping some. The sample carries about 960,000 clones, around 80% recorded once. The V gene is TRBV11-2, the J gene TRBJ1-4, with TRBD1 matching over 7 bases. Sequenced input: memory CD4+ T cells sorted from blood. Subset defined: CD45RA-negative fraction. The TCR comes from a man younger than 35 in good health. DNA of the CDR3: TGTGCCAGCAGCTTCGGCAGGGGGAATGAAAAACTGTTTTTT. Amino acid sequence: CASSFGRGNEKLFF.